This is a list of T cell receptor beta chains from one sample in a study of T cell responses to AZD1222 COVID-19 vaccine. Some clones are missing from TCRdb's copy, which holds only in-frame ones; the method was immunoSEQ multiplex PCR. The sample gives about 130,000 clones, 80% to 90% of which show up once; approximately 8% is in the top ten. The sample here was peripheral blood, taken on day 0 of AZD1222 vaccination. The source is an adult in good health. Each CDR3 is given with its conserved first and last residue. The order of the fields is J gene, D gene, clone size, V gene, CDR3 length, CDR3 DNA, CDR3 protein. A D gene is named only where the DNA matches it firmly. Clone size is not always given. Where it is, it says once, few, many or a class for expanded clones.

j_gene: TRBJ1-5
d_gene: .
abundance: .
v_gene: TRBV10-3
len: 14
CDR3nt: TGTGCCATCAGTGAGAGGGGGTACGTAGAGCCCCAGCATTTT
CDR3aa: CAISERGYVEPQHF

j_gene: TRBJ1-2
d_gene: TRBD1
abundance: few
v_gene: TRBV10-3
len: 16
CDR3nt: TGTGCCATCAGTGAGCCTGGTGGACAGGGAGGGTATGGCTACACCTTC
CDR3aa: CAISEPGGQGGYGYTF

j_gene: TRBJ1-1
d_gene: .
abundance: .
v_gene: TRBV7-2
len: 10
CDR3nt: TGTGCCAGCAGCCGAGGAGAAGCTTTCTTT
CDR3aa: CASSRGEAFF

j_gene: TRBJ2-3
d_gene: .
abundance: once
v_gene: TRBV19
len: 11
CDR3nt: TGTGCCAGTAAGGAAGGTTCTGTTAGGTATTTT
CDR3aa: CASKEGSVRYF

j_gene: TRBJ1-4
d_gene: TRBD1
abundance: .
v_gene: TRBV11-2
len: 14
CDR3nt: TGTGCCAGCAGCCCACTGGGGACAGGTGAAAAACTGTTTTTT
CDR3aa: CASSPLGTGEKLFF

j_gene: TRBJ2-3
d_gene: TRBD1
abundance: .
v_gene: TRBV6-1
len: 14
CDR3nt: TGTGCCAGCAGGGGGACAGGGAACACAGATACGCAGTATTTT
CDR3aa: CASRGTGNTDTQYF

j_gene: TRBJ1-1
d_gene: .
abundance: .
v_gene: TRBV6-2/TRBV6-3
len: 12
CDR3nt: TGTGCCAGCAGTTACCTGAGGACTGAAGCTTTCTTT
CDR3aa: CASSYLRTEAFF

j_gene: TRBJ1-3
d_gene: TRBD1
abundance: .
v_gene: TRBV10-3
len: 13
CDR3nt: TGTGCCACTACAGGGGCCGCTGGAAACACCATATATTTT
CDR3aa: CATTGAAGNTIYF

j_gene: TRBJ2-1
d_gene: TRBD2
abundance: .
v_gene: TRBV19
len: 15
CDR3nt: TGTGCCAGTAGTTCCGGGCTGCGGGAGGGGAATGAGCAGTTCTTC
CDR3aa: CASSSGLREGNEQFF

j_gene: TRBJ1-5
d_gene: .
abundance: .
v_gene: TRBV5-5
len: 15
CDR3nt: TGTGCCAGCAGCTTGGAGTGGGCAGCAAATCAGCCCCAGCATTTT
CDR3aa: CASSLEWAANQPQHF

j_gene: TRBJ1-6
d_gene: .
abundance: .
v_gene: TRBV10-3
len: 15
CDR3nt: TGTGCCATCTGGGCAAGCGAGGGGGGAAATTCACCCCTCCACTTT
CDR3aa: CAIWASEGGNSPLHF

j_gene: TRBJ2-5
d_gene: .
abundance: few
v_gene: TRBV9
len: 13
CDR3nt: TGTGCCAGCAATGGGGCCGGCCAAGAGACCCAGTACTTC
CDR3aa: CASNGAGQETQYF

j_gene: TRBJ2-3
d_gene: TRBD2
abundance: .
v_gene: TRBV5-4
len: 14
CDR3nt: TGTGCCAGCAGCTTGAGCGGGGGGGCAGATACGCAGTATTTT
CDR3aa: CASSLSGGADTQYF

j_gene: TRBJ2-1
d_gene: TRBD2
abundance: .
v_gene: TRBV5-1
len: 15
CDR3nt: TGCGCCAGCAGCTTACGGGGGGGCCGCTTGAGTGAGCAGTTCTTC
CDR3aa: CASSLRGGRLSEQFF

j_gene: TRBJ2-1
d_gene: .
abundance: .
v_gene: TRBV7-9
len: 15
CDR3nt: TGTGCCAGCAGCTTAGACGGCGTCACCTACAATGAGCAGTTCTTC
CDR3aa: CASSLDGVTYNEQFF

j_gene: TRBJ1-4
d_gene: .
abundance: once
v_gene: TRBV10-3
len: 15
CDR3nt: TGTGCCATCAGTGAGTCAGGACGGAGGGGTGAAAAACTGTTTTTT
CDR3aa: CAISESGRRGEKLFF

j_gene: TRBJ2-3
d_gene: .
abundance: .
v_gene: TRBV4-3
len: 16
CDR3nt: TGCGCCAGCAGCCAAGATTCGACAGGTAGCACAGATACGCAGTATTTT
CDR3aa: CASSQDSTGSTDTQYF

j_gene: TRBJ2-7
d_gene: TRBD1
abundance: .
v_gene: TRBV5-4
len: 12
CDR3nt: TGTGCCCTCCGGGACAGTACCTACGAGCAGTACTTC
CDR3aa: CALRDSTYEQYF

j_gene: TRBJ1-5
d_gene: .
abundance: .
v_gene: TRBV11-2
len: 13
CDR3nt: TGTGCCAGCAGCTCTCAACAGGGTCAGCCCCAGCATTTT
CDR3aa: CASSSQQGQPQHF

j_gene: TRBJ1-2
d_gene: .
abundance: .
v_gene: TRBV6-5
len: 13
CDR3nt: TGTGCCAGCAGTTACGACGAAAACTATGGCTACACCTTC
CDR3aa: CASSYDENYGYTF

j_gene: TRBJ1-3
d_gene: .
abundance: .
v_gene: TRBV9
len: 16
CDR3nt: TGTGCCAGCAGCGTAATAGGGGGTGCCCATGGAAACACCATATATTTT
CDR3aa: CASSVIGGAHGNTIYF

j_gene: TRBJ2-1
d_gene: TRBD2
abundance: .
v_gene: TRBV18
len: 15
CDR3nt: TGTGCCAGCTCACCGTTTAGCGGGGGGGCGAATGAGCAGTTCTTC
CDR3aa: CASSPFSGGANEQFF

j_gene: TRBJ2-7
d_gene: TRBD2
abundance: .
v_gene: TRBV7-2
len: 15
CDR3nt: TGTGCCAGCAGCCCCTCGACTAGCGCTAACTACGAGCAGTACTTC
CDR3aa: CASSPSTSANYEQYF

j_gene: TRBJ2-3
d_gene: TRBD2
abundance: .
v_gene: TRBV19
len: 13
CDR3nt: TGTGCCAGGAAGACTAGCGGGAGAAATACGCAGTATTTT
CDR3aa: CARKTSGRNTQYF

j_gene: TRBJ1-1
d_gene: .
abundance: .
v_gene: TRBV5-8
len: 11
CDR3nt: TGTGCCAGCAGCTTTTCGGTGATGCGGTTCTTT
CDR3aa: CASSFSVMRFF

j_gene: TRBJ2-2
d_gene: TRBD1
abundance: .
v_gene: TRBV2
len: 18
CDR3nt: TGTGCCAGCAGTGACCTCCTGCTGGACAGGGTGAACACCGGGGAGCTGTTTTTT
CDR3aa: CASSDLLLDRVNTGELFF

j_gene: TRBJ2-7
d_gene: TRBD1
abundance: .
v_gene: TRBV6-5
len: 15
CDR3nt: TGTGCCAGCACCCACCGGGACAGGACCTCCTACGAGCAGTACTTC
CDR3aa: CASTHRDRTSYEQYF

j_gene: TRBJ1-3
d_gene: .
abundance: .
v_gene: TRBV5-5
len: 14
CDR3nt: TGTGCCAGCAGCTTAACAGGTGCTGGAAACACCATATATTTT
CDR3aa: CASSLTGAGNTIYF

j_gene: TRBJ2-3
d_gene: .
abundance: once
v_gene: TRBV5-1
len: 15
CDR3nt: TGCGCCAGCAGCTTGGTTCCGGGGCCCGCAGATACGCAGTATTTT
CDR3aa: CASSLVPGPADTQYF

j_gene: TRBJ2-1
d_gene: .
abundance: .
v_gene: TRBV21-1
len: 14
CDR3nt: TGTGCCAGCAGCACTAGCGGGAGATGCAATGAGCAGTTCTTC
CDR3aa: CASSTSGRCNEQFF

j_gene: TRBJ2-1
d_gene: TRBD2
abundance: .
v_gene: TRBV11-1
len: 15
CDR3nt: TGTGCCAGCAGCCAGTCTAGCGGGGGAGGCAATGAGCAGTTCTTC
CDR3aa: CASSQSSGGGNEQFF

j_gene: TRBJ2-7
d_gene: .
abundance: once
v_gene: TRBV5-1
len: 15
CDR3nt: TGCGCCAGCAGCTTGACGAGACAGGATCTGGGCGAGCAGTACTTC
CDR3aa: CASSLTRQDLGEQYF

j_gene: TRBJ1-3
d_gene: .
abundance: .
v_gene: TRBV10-3
len: 16
CDR3nt: TGTGCCATCAGTTCCATCTCCAGGGCGGCAGGAAACACCATATATTTT
CDR3aa: CAISSISRAAGNTIYF

j_gene: TRBJ1-6
d_gene: TRBD1
abundance: .
v_gene: TRBV5-6
len: 15
CDR3nt: TGTGCCAGCAGCGTAACCGGGACAGGGAGTTCACCCCTCCACTTT
CDR3aa: CASSVTGTGSSPLHF

j_gene: TRBJ1-6
d_gene: .
abundance: .
v_gene: TRBV27
len: 17
CDR3nt: TGTGCCAGCAGTTTCGGTGATATGGGGGGAAGAAATTCACCCCTCCACTTT
CDR3aa: CASSFGDMGGRNSPLHF

j_gene: TRBJ1-2
d_gene: TRBD1
abundance: .
v_gene: TRBV18
len: 13
CDR3nt: TGTGCCAGCTCACCAGGGACAGGGATCGGCTACACCTTC
CDR3aa: CASSPGTGIGYTF

j_gene: TRBJ1-3
d_gene: .
abundance: .
v_gene: TRBV25-1
len: 16
CDR3nt: TGTGCCAGCAGTGATCGACTGACAGGCTCTGGAAACACCATATATTTT
CDR3aa: CASSDRLTGSGNTIYF

j_gene: TRBJ2-7
d_gene: TRBD1
abundance: .
v_gene: TRBV19
len: 14
CDR3nt: TGTGCCAGTAGTACCGGACAGGGCCCCGACGAGCAGTACTTC
CDR3aa: CASSTGQGPDEQYF

j_gene: TRBJ1-2
d_gene: TRBD1
abundance: once
v_gene: TRBV6-4
len: 13
CDR3nt: TGTGCCAGCAGTGTCACAGGGGGCTCTGGCTACACCTTC
CDR3aa: CASSVTGGSGYTF

j_gene: TRBJ1-1
d_gene: .
abundance: few
v_gene: TRBV29-1
len: 12
CDR3nt: TGCAGCACGGGGTCGACGAACACTGAAGCTTTCTTT
CDR3aa: CSTGSTNTEAFF